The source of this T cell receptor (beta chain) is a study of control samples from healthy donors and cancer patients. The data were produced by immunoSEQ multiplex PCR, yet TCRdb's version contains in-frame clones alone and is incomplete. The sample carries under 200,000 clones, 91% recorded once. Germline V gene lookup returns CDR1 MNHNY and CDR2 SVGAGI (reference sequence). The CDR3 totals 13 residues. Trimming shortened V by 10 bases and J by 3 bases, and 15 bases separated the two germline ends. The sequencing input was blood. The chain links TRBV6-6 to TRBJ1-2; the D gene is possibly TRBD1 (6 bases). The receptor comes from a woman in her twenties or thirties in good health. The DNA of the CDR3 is TGTGCCATTCTCCGGGACACGGACTATGGCTACACCTTC. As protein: CAILRDTDYGYTF.